The 10 T cell receptor beta chains below come from one sample, sequenced in a study of CD8 T cells in Susac syndrome. Random-hexamer reverse transcription was applied to about 0.5 to 1 ug RNA. Each CDR3 protein is one row after TCRdb ran MiXCR on the immunoSEQ multiplex PCR reads. The sample has more than 95,000 distinct CDR3 sequences, around 94% seen once. What was sequenced was CD4+ T cells from PBMCs. The receptors originated from a human donor in good health.

This CDR3 is CSASPGGTQETQYF. The DNA for the CDR3 is TGCAGTGCTTCCCCAGGGGGCACCCAAGAGACCCAGTACTTC. This chain uses TRBV20-1 with TRBJ2-5; 8 positions match TRBD1. Germline assignment: CDR1 DFQATT and CDR2 SNEGSKA (reference sequence). CDR3 length equals 14 residues. The trim removed 5 bases at V and 1 base at J, leaving 6 bases unmatched.

The chain links TRBV6-5 to TRBJ2-1, with TRBD2 identical over 9 bases. The CDR3 is 13 amino acids. Germline-derived CDR1 and CDR2 are MNHEY and SVGAGI. After removal of 8 bases from V and 7 bases from J, the junction contained 6 bases not matched to a gene. The CDR3 DNA sequence: TGTGCCAGCGGGCTAGCGGGAACGAATGAGCAGTTCTTC. Translation gives CASGLAGTNEQFF.

V usage is TRBV23-1 and J usage is TRBJ1-6; unclear D gene. TRBV23-1 is known as an ORF, though its function is uncertain. This CDR3 has 15 amino acids. With 3 bases removed from V and 0 bases from J, the gap between germline ends came to 6 bases. The CDR3 coding sequence is TGCGCCAGCAGTCAGGGGAGCTCCTATAATTCACCCCTCCACTTT. As protein: CASSQGSSYNSPLHF.

The V gene is TRBV3-1, the J gene TRBJ2-7; D may be TRBD1 (6 bases). The germline CDR1 and CDR2 sequences are LGHDT and YNNKEL (reference sequence). The CDR3 sequence is 16 residues long. V lost 4 bases to trimming and J lost 7 bases, with 23 bases between them. The CDR3 DNA is TGTGCCAGCAGCCCAAAGCGAGCAGGGGCCCAAGGGGAGCAGTACTTC. This encodes CASSPKRAGAQGEQYF.

The rearrangement joins TRBV29-1 to TRBJ1-1; no reliable D call. The CDR3 extends over 12 amino acids. V lost 3 bases to trimming and J lost 1 base, with 6 bases between them. Looked up from germline, CDR1 is SQVTM and CDR2 is ANQGSEA. The chain's CDR3 is CSVDSPNTEAFF. As DNA, the CDR3 is TGCAGCGTTGACTCCCCGAACACTGAAGCTTTCTTT.

The gene calls are TRBV5-1 and TRBJ2-1; 8 nucleotides align to TRBD2. The CDR3 is 17 residues long. Germline V gene data show CDR1 as SGHRS and CDR2 as YFSETQ. V was clipped by 3 bases and J by 0 bases; unmatched bases: 8. Here the CDR3 reads CASSWGLAGSSYNEQFF. CDR3 DNA sequence: TGCGCCAGCAGCTGGGGCTTAGCGGGGAGCTCCTACAATGAGCAGTTCTTC.

J is TRBJ1-2 and V is TRBV7-9; D remains unclear. Trimming pared 6 bases from V and 4 bases from J, leaving 6 bases between. The CDR3 loop spans 11 amino acids. Germline lookup yields CDR1 SEHNR and CDR2 FQNEAQ (reference sequence). The chain's CDR3 is CASRPSYGYTF. CDR3 bases: TGTGCCAGCAGACCGTCCTATGGCTACACCTTC. Complete variable domain (other parts from reference TRBV7-9 and TRBJ1-2): DTGVSQNPRHKITKRGQNVTFRCDPISEHNRLYWYRQTLGQGPEFLTYFQNEAQLEKSRLLSDRFSAERPKGSFSTLEIQRTEQGDSAMYLCASRPSYGYTFGSGTRLTVV.

The chain is built from TRBV20-1 and TRBJ2-2, with 9 bases matching TRBD2. CDR3 length equals 15 residues. CDR1 and CDR2 (germline): DFQATT, SNEGSKA (reference sequence). V lost 0 bases and J lost 5; bases outside the gene matches: 4. The CDR3 DNA sequence: TGCAGTGCTAGAGATTGGCGGGAGGGGACCGGGGAGCTGTTTTTT. Translating it yields CSARDWREGTGELFF.

The chain is built from TRBV3-1 and TRBJ2-7; 11 bases match TRBD2. This CDR3 comprises 16 residues. V shed 3 bases, J shed 2 bases, and the junction held 6 bases outside the gene matches. Germline V lookup: CDR1 LGHDT, CDR2 YNNKEL (reference sequence). CDR3 in amino acids: CASSHVTSGSPYEQYF. The CDR3 DNA sequence: TGTGCCAGCAGCCATGTCACTAGCGGGAGCCCCTACGAGCAGTACTTC.

The chain couples TRBV18 to TRBJ2-7; 10 nucleotides align to TRBD2. The junction had 9 bases not matched to a gene; V was cut back by 3 bases and J by 7 bases. The CDR3 contains 15 residues. Per germline, CDR1 KGHSH and CDR2 LQKENI. CDR3 nucleotide sequence: TGTGCCAGCTCACCGGCTAGCGGGAGTACTAAAGAGCAGTACTTC. Its protein product is CASSPASGSTKEQYF.